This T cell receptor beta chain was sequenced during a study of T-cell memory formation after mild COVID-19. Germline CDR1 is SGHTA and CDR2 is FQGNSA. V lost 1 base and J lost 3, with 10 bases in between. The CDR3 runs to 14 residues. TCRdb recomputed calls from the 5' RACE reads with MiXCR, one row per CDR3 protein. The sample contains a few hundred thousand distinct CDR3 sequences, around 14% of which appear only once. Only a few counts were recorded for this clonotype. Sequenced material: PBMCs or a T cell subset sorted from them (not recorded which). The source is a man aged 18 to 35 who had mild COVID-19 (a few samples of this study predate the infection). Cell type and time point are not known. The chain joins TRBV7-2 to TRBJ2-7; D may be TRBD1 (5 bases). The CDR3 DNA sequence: TGTGCCAGCAGCTTAGATCGACAGCTCTACGAGCAGTACTTC. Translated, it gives CASSLDRQLYEQYF.